These 22 T cell receptor beta chains came from one sample sequenced in a study of response to subunit inactivated influenza vaccine. TCRdb reprocessed the RT-PCR reads via MiXCR and lists one record per CDR3 protein. The table shows around 570,000 distinct CDR3 sequences, with roughly 10% occurring only once. The sample was also linked to a second study, of T cells expressing NK-cell markers. That study reports: cDNA encoding TCR beta was synthesized via 5'RACE template switching incorporating UMIs.

The specimen was PBMCs from blood, collected on the day of vaccination. The receptors originated from a man aged 50 to 59 who received an inactivated influenza vaccine.

In this sample, this clonotype turned up many times. The rearrangement links TRBV28 to TRBJ1-1; TRBD1 might be the D (6 bases). This CDR3 is built from 15 residues. V lost 2 bases to trimming and J lost 5 bases, with 15 bases between them. Germline V gene sequence: CDR1 MDHEN, CDR2 SYDVKM. The CDR3 DNA is TGTGCCAGCAGTTTAGCAGGGGAAGGTGGGACTGAAGCTTTCTTT. Protein: CASSLAGEGGTEAFF.

This clonotype was found a few times. The CDR3 nucleotides read TGTGCCACCTCGCGTATCAGCTCCTACAATGAGCAGTTCTTC. The encoded protein is CATSRISSYNEQFF. This chain links TRBV24-1 with TRBJ2-1; D not resolved. Germline values: CDR1 KGHDR, CDR2 SFDVKD. Between the trimmed V and J ends, which lost 9 bases and 0 bases, there was a span of 11 bases. This CDR3 is 14 amino acids long.

This clonotype has a count of ten or more. The CDR3 bases are TGCAGCGTTGAGGGCAGGGGCGAGCAGTACTTC. It is translated as CSVEGRGEQYF. V and J are TRBV29-1 and TRBJ2-7, with D maybe TRBD1 (6 bases). V was trimmed by 3 bases and J by 6 bases, leaving 9 bases between them. The CDR3 is 11 amino acids. Germline CDR1 and CDR2: SQVTM and ANQGSEA.

V is TRBV11-2 and J is TRBJ2-7, with D perhaps assigned TRBD1 or TRBD2 (5 bases each). The germline gives CDR1 SGHAT, CDR2 FQNNGV. The CDR3 runs 15 residues. Trimming removed 7 bases from V and 6 bases from J, with 22 bases in between. This chain's CDR3 is CASTPYGTRAVEQYF. The CDR3 DNA sequence: TGTGCCAGCACCCCCTACGGGACCAGGGCGGTCGAGCAGTACTTC.

V is TRBV20-1 and J is TRBJ2-1; 8 bases align to TRBD2. CDR1 is DFQATT, CDR2 SNEGSKA, per germline (reference sequence). CDR3 length: 13 amino acids. J was trimmed by 8 bases and V by 4 bases; bases with no gene match: 7. The CDR3 loop is CSANPAGVDEQFF. Written as DNA, the CDR3 is TGCAGTGCTAACCCAGCGGGAGTCGATGAGCAGTTCTTC.

The table lists this clonotype with many counts. The rearrangement links TRBV12-3 or TRBV12-4 to TRBJ2-5; D is unclear. V lost 3 bases, J lost 0 bases, and 2 bases lay in between. This CDR3 comprises 12 residues. This CDR3 reads CASSLYQETQYF. CDR3 in DNA: TGTGCCAGCAGTTTGTACCAAGAGACCCAGTACTTC.

The genes are TRBV29-1 and TRBJ2-7; the D gene is possibly TRBD1 (6 bases). Germline lookup yields CDR1 SQVTM and CDR2 ANQGSEA. This CDR3 contains 15 residues. The V and J ends lost 7 bases and 1 base respectively, with 20 bases between them. The CDR3 loop reads CSARVGQDRSYEQYF. The CDR3 nucleotides are TGCAGCGCCCGGGTCGGCCAGGACAGATCCTACGAGCAGTACTTC.

This clonotype was observed a few times. The chain is built from TRBV18 and TRBJ1-3; weak D call: TRBD1 (5 bases). CDR1 and CDR2 (germline): KGHSH, LQKENI. V lost 0 bases and J 0 bases, leaving 9 bases between the germline ends. This CDR3 is built from 16 residues. The CDR3 region has the DNA TGTGCCAGCTCACCACCGAACAGGAGCTCTGGAAACACCATATATTTT. Encoded protein: CASSPPNRSSGNTIYF.

The count of this clonotype is one. The chain is built from TRBV15 and TRBJ2-2; tentatively, D is TRBD2 (5 bases). The V gene lost 1 base and the J gene lost 4 bases, with 13 bases spanning the gap. CDR1 is LNHNV and CDR2 is YYDKDF in the germline V gene (reference sequence). The CDR3 extends over 16 amino acids. The CDR3: CATSRAGFGRTGELFF. The CDR3 DNA follows: TGTGCCACCAGCAGAGCGGGGTTCGGCCGCACCGGGGAGCTGTTTTTT. Complete variable domain (other parts from reference TRBV15 and TRBJ2-2): DAMVIQNPRYQVTQFGKPVTLSCSQTLNHNVMYWYQQKSSQAPKLLFHYYDKDFNNEADTPDNFQSRRPNTSFCFLDIRSPGLGDTAMYLCATSRAGFGRTGELFFGEGSRLTVL.

This chain links TRBV9 with TRBJ1-1; D gene unclear. Germline values: CDR1 SGDLS, CDR2 YYNGEE. Trimming pared 3 bases from V and 1 base from J, leaving 10 bases between. The CDR3 runs 14 residues. The CDR3 coding sequence is TGTGCCAGCAGCGCCCGAGGAGAGAACACTGAAGCTTTCTTT. Translated, it gives CASSARGENTEAFF. Combining the CDR3 with reference TRBV9 and TRBJ1-1 gives the whole variable domain DSGVTQTPKHLITATGQRVTLRCSPRSGDLSVYWYQQSLDQGLQFLIQYYNGEERAKGNILERFSAQQFPDLHSELNLSSLELGDSALYFCASSARGENTEAFFGQGTRLTVV.

Note on this clonotype: A much larger clonotype is one base distant, so this may be a read error. The chain employs TRBV5-1 and TRBJ2-2, with 8 bases identical to TRBD1. V gave up 0 bases and J gave up 5 bases; unmatched junction bases: 3. CDR3 size: 15 residues. Germline lookup yields CDR1 SGHRS and CDR2 YFSETQ. CDR3 bases: TGCGCCAGCAGCTTGGGACAGGGGAAAACCGGGGAGCTGTTTTTT. Its protein product is CASSLGQGKTGELFF.

The chain links TRBV4-1 to TRBJ2-7, with a tentative D call TRBD1 (6 bases). CDR1 is MGHRA, CDR2 YSYEKL, per germline. The CDR3 is 16 residues long. Deletions cut 0 bases from V and 3 bases from J, with 15 bases between. CDR3 residues: CASSQEGIRGDYEQYF. The CDR3 DNA reads as TGCGCCAGCAGCCAAGAAGGAATCAGGGGCGACTACGAGCAGTACTTC.

This clonotype has more than one count but fewer than ten. The chain links TRBV7-6 to TRBJ2-1; D might be TRBD2 (6 bases). This CDR3 region has 15 residues. Germline V gene lookup returns CDR1 SGHVS and CDR2 FNYEAQ. V lost 5 bases to trimming and J lost 5 bases, with 16 bases between them. The CDR3 DNA follows: TGTGCCAGCAGCCGAGGGACTCTTTTAGACAATGAGCAGTTCTTC. Translation: CASSRGTLLDNEQFF.

This clonotype came up a few times. The chain combines TRBV4-1 with TRBJ1-3; the D is unclear. Per germline, CDR1 MGHRA and CDR2 YSYEKL. Between the trimmed V and J ends, which lost 0 bases and 0 bases, there was a span of 12 bases. The length of the CDR3 is 17 residues. For the CDR3, the DNA is TGCGCCAGCAGCCAAGATCTGTTCCGGGGCTCTGGAAACACCATATATTTT. Protein sequence: CASSQDLFRGSGNTIYF.

The CDR3 spells CASSLDPSGTGDEQFF. CDR3 coding DNA: TGTGCCAGCAGCTTAGATCCTAGCGGGACTGGGGATGAGCAGTTCTTC. The gene calls are TRBV7-6 and TRBJ2-1, with TRBD2 matching over 9 bases. The germline gives CDR1 SGHVS, CDR2 FNYEAQ. The CDR3 loop spans 16 amino acids. Unmatched junction bases numbered 9, after V lost 1 base and J lost 8 bases.

The chain recombines TRBV6-1 with TRBJ2-2; perhaps TRBD1 as D (5 bases). The length of the CDR3 is 13 residues. Germline CDR1 reads MNHNS; CDR2 reads SASEGT. Trimming cost V 6 bases and J 7 bases, with 12 bases left between them. In nucleotides, the CDR3 is TGTGCCAGCAGGCCAGGGTTTGTCGGGGAGCTGTTTTTT. This translates into CASRPGFVGELFF.

This clonotype was counted only a few times. V gene TRBV4-3 combines with J gene TRBJ2-1; D is perhaps TRBD2 (5 bases). Trimming removed 4 bases from V and 8 bases from J, with 12 bases in between. Germline V gene data show CDR1 as LGHNA and CDR2 as YSLEER. The CDR3 length is 13 residues. The CDR3 DNA follows: TGCGCCAGCAGCCCCCTCCCGGGATATGAGCAGTTCTTC. This encodes CASSPLPGYEQFF.

The chain has TRBV5-1 and TRBJ2-3; D is perhaps TRBD2 (6 bases). The CDR3 contains 15 residues. V was pared by 1 base and J by 2 bases, with 11 bases between. The germline CDR1 and CDR2 sequences are SGHRS and YFSETQ. The CDR3 loop is CASSLLRGNTDTQYF. CDR3 DNA sequence: TGCGCCAGCAGCTTGTTGCGCGGGAACACAGATACGCAGTATTTT.

The chain recombines TRBV7-9 with TRBJ2-3; the match to TRBD1 covers 10 bases. The CDR3 covers 15 residues. The V and J ends lost 5 bases and 5 bases, in that order; junction bases with no gene match: 7. The germline gives CDR1 SEHNR, CDR2 FQNEAQ (reference sequence). The DNA of the CDR3 is TGTGCCAGCAGCCCGAGGGACAGGGGAGGAGATACGCAGTATTTT. Encoded protein: CASSPRDRGGDTQYF.

In its sample, this clonotype was seen a few times. This chain links TRBV12-3 or TRBV12-4 with TRBJ1-4; D not resolved. The CDR3 loop spans 14 amino acids. The germline V and J ends were trimmed by 3 bases and 10 bases, with 15 bases remaining between them. In nucleotides, the CDR3 is TGTGCCAGCAGTTTCGGAGTCCCGCCAGGAAAACTGTTTTTT. Translation gives CASSFGVPPGKLFF.

This clonotype was observed a few times. The genes are TRBV20-1 and TRBJ2-1; 8 nucleotides agree with TRBD2. The CDR3 spans 13 residues. Losses at the gene ends were 5 bases for V and 3 bases for J; bases not matched to a gene: 3. From germline, CDR1 is DFQATT and CDR2 SNEGSKA (reference sequence). The CDR3 DNA reads as TGCAGTGCTCTTACTAGCGGCTACAATGAGCAGTTCTTC. It specifies CSALTSGYNEQFF.

This clonotype appeared many times. The chain links TRBV7-9 to TRBJ2-2; 7 positions agree with TRBD1. The ends lost 4 bases at V and 0 bases at J; junction bases unmatched: 2. CDR3 size: 15 residues. Germline loops: CDR1 SEHNR, CDR2 FQNEAQ (reference sequence). CDR3 sequence reads: CASSSGQSNTGELFF. The CDR3 bases are TGTGCCAGCAGCTCGGGACAGTCGAACACCGGGGAGCTGTTTTTT. The whole variable domain, filled in from reference TRBV7-9 and TRBJ2-2, reads DTGVSQNPRHKITKRGQNVTFRCDPISEHNRLYWYRQTLGQGPEFLTYFQNEAQLEKSRLLSDRFSAERPKGSFSTLEIQRTEQGDSAMYLCASSSGQSNTGELFFGEGSRLTVL.